This T cell receptor beta chain was sequenced in a study of T cell responses to AZD1222 COVID-19 vaccine. Looking at the study overall: Pooled samples include second doses given at about 4 or 12 weeks. The study's findings and limits: Females outnumbered males among donors, who were mostly white British; clonal diversity was possibly underestimated. Reportedly, nearly half of unique spike TCRs recognized epitopes outside B.1.351/B.1.1.7 mutations.

The data were produced by immunoSEQ multiplex PCR, yet TCRdb's version contains in-frame clones alone and is incomplete. The repertoire has about 99,000 clones, approximately 88% of them found once; the top ten carry 20%. The CDR3 runs 14 residues. V lost 3 bases and J lost 0, with 8 bases in between. Germline CDR1 SGHTA, CDR2 FQGNSA. Turning to this clone: Antigen unknown. This sample also contains other DNA sequences that code for the same CDR3.

The V and J genes are TRBV7-2 and TRBJ1-2, with unresolved D. The source material was peripheral blood, sampled on day 0 of AZD1222 vaccination. This TCR was recovered from an adult in good health. The CDR3 loop reads CASSLAASNYGYTF. The CDR3 nucleotides read TGTGCCAGCAGCTTGGCAGCCTCTAACTATGGCTACACCTTC. Full variable domain (remainder filled in from reference TRBV7-2 and TRBJ1-2): GAGVSQSPSNKVTEKGKDVELRCDPISGHTALYWYRQSLGQGLEFLIYFQGNSAPDKSGLPSDRFSAERTGGSVSTLTIQRTQQEDSAVYLCASSLAASNYGYTFGSGTRLTVV.